These T cell receptor beta chains were read from a single sample in a study of T cells expressing NK-cell markers. TCRdb reprocessed the 5' RACE reads; each CDR3 protein has one entry and no DNA is given. The sample holds 300,000 to 500,000 distinct CDR3 sequences. Sequencing used blood T cells: a sorted CD56 or NKG2C T cell subset, CD4+ or CD8+ T cells, or bulk PBMC T cells (not recorded which). The receptors here all came from a woman aged 50 to 65 in good health. Each CDR3 is given with its conserved first and last residue. Fields, in order: J gene, V gene, CDR3 protein.

>TRBJ2-4|TRBV11-2
CASSHLGQNIQYF
>TRBJ1-5|TRBV29-1
CSVGQGLGQPQHF
>TRBJ1-1|TRBV12-3/TRBV12-4
CASSFPRDTEAFF
>TRBJ2-1|TRBV3-1
CASSLKNREFF
>TRBJ1-1|TRBV10-3
CAIGTGLNTEAFF
>TRBJ2-1|TRBV19
CASSISRGDRYNEQFF
>TRBJ2-2|TRBV20-1
CSASKVFTGELFF
>TRBJ2-1|TRBV4-1
CASSQGTSGRGGYNEQFF
>TRBJ2-3|TRBV20-1
CSGLAGLASTDTQYF
>TRBJ2-3|TRBV18
CASSPRGQIDTQYF
>TRBJ2-5|TRBV4-2
CASSQATSGRVQETQYF
>TRBJ2-1|TRBV20-1
CSAPRTGGLHEQFF
>TRBJ2-3|TRBV5-1
CASSGTGGADTQYF
>TRBJ2-1|TRBV12-3/TRBV12-4
CASGQGSNNEQFF
>TRBJ2-7|TRBV5-1
CASSLVSGVGYEQYF
>TRBJ2-3|TRBV12-3/TRBV12-4
CASGIGLARADTQYF
>TRBJ2-5|TRBV10-3
CASGRAGETQYF
>TRBJ2-5|TRBV5-6
CASSLIGGNQETQYF
>TRBJ2-3|TRBV5-1
CASSPRPGGQGIDTQYF
>TRBJ1-2|TRBV7-9
CASSLEERNYGYTF
>TRBJ2-5|TRBV9
CASSVAVDRLQETQYF
>TRBJ2-1|TRBV29-1
CSVQNPTGGYYNEQFF
>TRBJ2-7|TRBV4-2
CASSQVSLAGSYEQYF
>TRBJ2-7|TRBV12-3/TRBV12-4
CASSFRTGSYEQYF
>TRBJ2-2|TRBV5-4
CASSPDATGELFF
>TRBJ2-3|TRBV20-1
CSATGAVFTDTQYF
>TRBJ2-2|TRBV11-2
CASSLWPVPLENTGELFF
>TRBJ1-1|TRBV5-1
CASSRTLMNTEAFF
>TRBJ2-5|TRBV20-1
CSGTRGGGETQYF
>TRBJ2-7|TRBV7-3
CASSLRDNRKSYEQYF
>TRBJ2-7|TRBV5-6
CASMGDYQRGEQYF
>TRBJ1-5|TRBV3-1
CASSQDSGSQPQHF
>TRBJ2-5|TRBV20-1
CSARNSAKRETQYF
>TRBJ2-5|TRBV15
CATSRDRRTQYF
>TRBJ2-2|TRBV11-1
CASSLESQGGTGELFF
>TRBJ2-3|TRBV10-3
CAIRLRGSDTQYF
>TRBJ2-6|TRBV4-2
CASSQDGGTYSGANVLTF
>TRBJ1-5|TRBV7-8
CASSQRPEVVGQPQHF
>TRBJ1-2|TRBV7-9
CASSQRTLVNGYTF
>TRBJ2-3|TRBV3-1
CASSQYVAGDTDTQYF